Reported below is one TCR beta chain. Antigen specificity is unknown. The sample originates from a study of shared clonotypes between healthy human individuals. Study as a whole: Serving as donors were a couple of women and a few men, whose ages spanned 18 to 49. Each donor's CD4 naive and CD4 memory cells filled three plates apiece, CD8 naive two, and CD8 memory one.

Each sample came from a Caucasian adult donor living in Nashville, Tennessee. Points from the study as a whole: Non-shared clonotypes had lower generation probabilities than those shared by all four donors.

The protocol was immunoSEQ multiplex PCR, while the TCRdb copy is restricted to in-frame clones and leaves out a portion. The data hold millions of clones, with around nine tenths observed a single time. Germline loops: CDR1 MNHNY, CDR2 SVGAGI (reference sequence). This CDR3 is 15 amino acids long. V was shortened by 7 bases and J by 4 bases, with 20 bases between the two germline ends. The source material was naive CD4+ T cells sorted from blood. Specified subset: CD45RA+ positively selected. The rearrangement uses TRBV6-6 and TRBJ2-7, with D perhaps matching TRBD2 (5 bases). The receptor comes from a man in his late teens or twenties in good health. Here the CDR3 DNA reads TGTGCCAGCACCATCTCCCAGGACTCCTCATACGAGCAGTACTTC. Translation gives CASTISQDSSYEQYF.